Presented here are 5 T cell receptor beta chains from one specimen sequenced in a study of CD8 T cells in Susac syndrome (dated by TCRdb to about 2019). Library creation used the immunoSEQ multiplex PCR assay. RNA was extracted using the RNeasy kit, and about 0.5 to 1 microgram was reverse transcribed with random hexamers. The public reads were run again by TCRdb, first through fastp at Q25 and then through MiXCR, and only productive beta chains were kept. Each CDR3 protein appears once, grouped with its most common genes and DNA. The sample table holds around 200,000 distinct CDR3 sequences, of which 90% to 95% were seen once. Approximately 0.099% of the sample is in the top ten clones. The sample taken for sequencing was CD4+ T cells from PBMCs. These receptors all come from a human donor with Susac syndrome.

The V gene is TRBV5-1, the J gene TRBJ1-2; D is possibly TRBD1 (5 bases). This CDR3 has 17 amino acids. CDR1 is SGHRS, CDR2 YFSETQ, per germline. The V and J ends lost 0 bases and 7 bases respectively, with 22 bases between them. CDR3 bases: TGCGCCAGCAGCTTGGTCGGAAGGGGAGAGACGGCTGGTGGCTACACCTTC. Encoded protein: CASSLVGRGETAGGYTF.

This chain uses TRBV20-1 with TRBJ2-1, with 9 bases fitting TRBD1. Trimming at V came to 6 bases and at J to 7 bases, leaving 4 bases not matched to a gene. The CDR3 covers 12 residues. Germline V gene lookup returns CDR1 DFQATT and CDR2 SNEGSKA (reference sequence). CDR3 region: CSAPGQGNEQFF. In nucleotides, the CDR3 is TGCAGTGCCCCGGGACAGGGAAATGAGCAGTTCTTC.

This chain joins TRBV9 and TRBJ1-4; possible D gene TRBD1, 5 bases. The CDR3 covers 15 residues. Between the trimmed V and J ends, which lost 3 bases and 6 bases, there was a span of 15 bases. Per the germline V gene, CDR1 is SGDLS and CDR2 is YYNGEE. The CDR3: CASSASIGTDEKLFF. CDR3 in DNA: TGTGCCAGCAGCGCCTCCATAGGGACTGATGAAAAACTGTTTTTT.

This chain links TRBV7-3 with TRBJ2-3, with no clear D. Germline assignment: CDR1 SGHTA and CDR2 FQGTGA. The CDR3 runs 13 residues. Between the trimmed V and J ends, which lost 2 bases and 2 bases, there was a span of 5 bases. The CDR3 nucleotides are TGTGCCAGCAGCTTAGCCAACACAGATACGCAGTATTTT. This gives the protein CASSLANTDTQYF.

V usage is TRBV24-1 and J usage is TRBJ2-3; 11 bases agree with TRBD2. CDR1 is KGHDR, CDR2 SFDVKD, per germline. The CDR3 has 17 amino acids. Losses at the gene ends were 4 bases for V and 3 bases for J; bases not matched to a gene: 8. The CDR3 coding sequence is TGTGCCACCAGTGACCGATCCTTAGCGGGAGGGACAGATACGCAGTATTTT. Residues: CATSDRSLAGGTDTQYF.